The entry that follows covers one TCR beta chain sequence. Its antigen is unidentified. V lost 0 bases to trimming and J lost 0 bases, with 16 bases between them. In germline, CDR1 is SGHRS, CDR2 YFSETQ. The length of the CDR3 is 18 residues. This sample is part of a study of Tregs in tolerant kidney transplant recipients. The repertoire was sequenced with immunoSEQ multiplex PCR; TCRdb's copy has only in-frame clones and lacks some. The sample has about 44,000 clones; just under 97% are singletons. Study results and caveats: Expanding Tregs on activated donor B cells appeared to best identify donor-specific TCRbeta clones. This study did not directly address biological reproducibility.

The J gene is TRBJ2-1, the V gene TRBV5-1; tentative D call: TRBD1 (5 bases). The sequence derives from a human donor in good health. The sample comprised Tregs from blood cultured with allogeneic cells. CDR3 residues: CASSLVPLGVSSYNEQFF. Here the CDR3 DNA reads TGCGCCAGCAGCTTGGTACCCCTAGGGGTGAGCTCCTACAATGAGCAGTTCTTC.